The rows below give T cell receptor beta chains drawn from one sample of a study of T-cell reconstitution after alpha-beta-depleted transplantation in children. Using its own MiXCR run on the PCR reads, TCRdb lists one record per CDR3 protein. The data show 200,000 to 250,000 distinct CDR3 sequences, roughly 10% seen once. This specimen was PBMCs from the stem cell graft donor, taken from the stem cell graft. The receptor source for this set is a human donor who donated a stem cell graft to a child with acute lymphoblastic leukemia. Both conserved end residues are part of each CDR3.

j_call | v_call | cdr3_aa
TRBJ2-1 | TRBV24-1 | CATSETGLAGAKNEQFF
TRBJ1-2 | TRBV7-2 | CASSSTRAAPNYGYTF
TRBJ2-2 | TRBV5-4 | CASSSGTSTGELFF
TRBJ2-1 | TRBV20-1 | CSASEGYSYNEQFF
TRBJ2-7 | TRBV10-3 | CAISEEVAGGRYEQYF
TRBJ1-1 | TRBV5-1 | CASTYDRVLGEAFF
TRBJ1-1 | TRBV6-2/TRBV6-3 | CASSYPGGHNTEAFF
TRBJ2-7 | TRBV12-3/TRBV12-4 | CASSLRQGYEQYF
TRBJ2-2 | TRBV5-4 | CASSSASGNTGELFF
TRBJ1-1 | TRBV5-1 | CASSFGGDVTEAFF
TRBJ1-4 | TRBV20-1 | CSARSPGQRDEKLFF
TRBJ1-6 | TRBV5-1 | CASSSQFGRLGSPLHF
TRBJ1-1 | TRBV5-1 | CASSVDRGWYTEAFF
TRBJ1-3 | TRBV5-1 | CASSTAGTAGNTIYF
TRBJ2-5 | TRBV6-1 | CASSEDTGLAGGGTQYF
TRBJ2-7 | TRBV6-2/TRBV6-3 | CASSSTWREQYF
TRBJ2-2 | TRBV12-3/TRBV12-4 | CASSLMAGATGELFF
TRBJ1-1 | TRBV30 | CAWREMNTEAFF
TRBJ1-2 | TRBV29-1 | CSAGQGDYGYTF
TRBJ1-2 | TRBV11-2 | CASSLESAGFYGYTF
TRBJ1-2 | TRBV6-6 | CASSSDSGRYTF
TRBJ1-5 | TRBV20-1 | CSAIPQGERNQPQHF